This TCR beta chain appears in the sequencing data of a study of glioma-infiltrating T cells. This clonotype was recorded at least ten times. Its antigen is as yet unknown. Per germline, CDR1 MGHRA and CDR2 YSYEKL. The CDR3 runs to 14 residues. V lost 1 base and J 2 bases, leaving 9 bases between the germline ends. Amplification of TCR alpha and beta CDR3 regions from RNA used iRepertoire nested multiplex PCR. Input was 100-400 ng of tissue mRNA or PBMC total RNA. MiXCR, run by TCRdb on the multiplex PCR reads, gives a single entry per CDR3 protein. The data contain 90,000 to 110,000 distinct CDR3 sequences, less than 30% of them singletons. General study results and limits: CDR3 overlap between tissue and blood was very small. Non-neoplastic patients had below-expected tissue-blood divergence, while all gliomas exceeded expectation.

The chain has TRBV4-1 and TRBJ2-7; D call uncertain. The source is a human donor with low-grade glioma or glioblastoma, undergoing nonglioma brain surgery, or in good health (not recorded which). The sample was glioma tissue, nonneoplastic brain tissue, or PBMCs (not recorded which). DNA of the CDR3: TGCGCCAGCAGCCAAGTGGCCCTGGCCTACGAGCAGTACTTC. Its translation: CASSQVALAYEQYF.